This T cell receptor (beta chain) was observed in a study of control samples from healthy donors and cancer patients. The protocol was immunoSEQ multiplex PCR, while the TCRdb copy is restricted to in-frame clones and leaves out a portion. The sample shows 65,000 to 95,000 clones, more than 75% of them seen only once. The ends were cut back, 0 bases at V and 1 base at J, with 8 bases in the middle. The CDR3 sequence is 15 residues long. Germline V gene sequence: CDR1 SGDLS, CDR2 YYNGEE. The receptor comes from a man aged 50-59 years in good health. V and J are TRBV9 and TRBJ1-3; D unclear. The sample consisted of blood. CDR3 DNA sequence: TGTGCCAGCAGCGTAGAAGGGTCGTCTGGAAACACCATATATTTT. Its translation: CASSVEGSSGNTIYF.